This T cell receptor (beta chain) was recovered during a study of blood T cell repertoires in COVID-19. Across the study: PBMCs, B-cell-depleted T cells, or T cells were the source of the cDNA or gDNA that made up the material.

Cohort allocation depended upon clinical history that participants reported. Recovered participants had two consecutive negative NP/OP PCR tests, healthcare professional clearance, or symptom resolution. Study processing details: Amplification from reference gene primers served as the basis for estimated nucleated cell counts. TCRdb's copy holds only in-frame clones and misses some; the assay was immunoSEQ multiplex PCR. The V and J calls and clone size were taken over from that table, and D and trimming were inferred from the DNA. The data show roughly 270,000 clones, 85% seen once. With V trimmed by 5 bases and J by 1 base, 16 bases remained unmatched. This CDR3 comprises 19 residues. Germline CDR1 SGHDT, CDR2 YYEEEE.

The specimen was PBMCs or T cells enriched from blood (not recorded which). The chain combines TRBV5-6 with TRBJ2-2; the match to TRBD1 covers 8 bases. The receptor comes from a woman aged 45-65 years who had recovered from COVID-19. The CDR3 DNA reads as TGTGCCAGCAGACTGGTGGGTACAGGGGGACGTTTGAACACCGGGGAGCTGTTTTTT. Residues: CASRLVGTGGRLNTGELFF.